This T cell receptor beta chain was observed in a study of CD8 T cells in Susac syndrome. RNA amounts of roughly 0.5 to 1 ug underwent reverse transcription with random hexamers. It was immunoSEQ multiplex PCR that amplified TCR beta CDR3 across 54 Vbeta and 13 Jbeta. TCRdb called the immunoSEQ multiplex PCR reads again in MiXCR, with one record for every CDR3 protein. Of approximately 160,000 distinct CDR3 sequences listed, roughly 92% are singletons. Germline V gene data show CDR1 as MNHEY and CDR2 as SVGAGI. With 2 bases removed from V and 3 bases from J, the gap between germline ends came to 11 bases. The CDR3 consists of 14 residues.

The receptor comes from a human donor with multiple sclerosis. The V call is TRBV6-5, the J call TRBJ2-7; tentatively, D is TRBD2 (5 bases). Sample: CD4+ T cells from PBMCs. The CDR3 DNA is TGTGCCAGCAGTTACCGTGTAGGACTCTACGAGCAGTACTTC. This codes for CASSYRVGLYEQYF.